This TCR beta chain emerged from a study of blood T cell repertoires in COVID-19 (dated by TCRdb to 2018 to 2020). For the wider study: Samples from collaborators originated in the United States, Italy and Spain and spanned both the acute and convalescent phases of COVID-19. The dataset comprised deeply sampled blood TCRbeta repertoires from subjects exposed to, actively infected with, or recovered from COVID-19. The repertoires were released in a freely available public database meant as a resource for research on the immune response to SARS-CoV-2. HLA class I and class II types, where available, came from metadata supplied by the sample provider rather than from assay-based typing. The sample metadata nearly always contained a de-identified subject ID, COVID-19 status, age in years and sex. The prospective study material was composed of cDNA or gDNA derived from T cells, B-cell-depleted T cells, or PBMCs. The samples were drawn from two sources: the first 160 participants of the ongoing ImmuneRACE study, and 1,200 or so subjects contributed by 6 global collaborators. What the work shows at the level of the full study, not this receptor alone: The quantity of clinical and demographic metadata differed by source and by participant and was supplied without curation.

TCRbeta CDR3 regions were amplified from genomic DNA by means of the immunoSEQ Assay, a bias-controlled multiplex PCR. As for the original processing: The number of nucleated cells in each sample was estimated from the amplification of reference gene primers within the assay. To quantify the absolute abundance of each unique TCRbeta CDR3 rearrangement, sequence reads were collapsed and filtered. Productive Simpson clonality was computed per sample as the square root of Simpson's diversity index over productive rearrangements. TCRdb stores this immuneACCESS table with in-frame sequences only. Part of the clones is absent; in the studies checked, under half of the shortfall reflects unresolved V genes, and no reason is known for the rest. V and J calls and clone size are copied from that table; D and trimming were computed from the DNA. The sample table lists some 420,000 clones, 75% to 90% of them with a count of one. Around 1.1% of the sample is taken by the ten largest.

About this clone: Its antigen is unknown. Nothing much larger sits one base from this clone, and base qualities are not available.

Counted from cysteine to phenylalanine, this CDR3 has 16 amino acids. CDR3 DNA only is kept here, 48 bases in frame from base 1. The V end loses 0 bases and the J end loses 2 bases, and a stretch of 11 bases separates them. CDR1 and CDR2 are drawn from the germline V gene: SGHRS, YFSETQ. In the prospective study, participants were roughly 18 to 100 years old, resided in approximately 22 geographic areas of the United States, and were enrolled through a virtual design. To assign participants to cohorts, the prospective study relied on clinical history that participants themselves reported in a screening survey and a study questionnaire. Recovered participants in ImmuneRACE Cohort 3 were defined as having two consecutive negative NP/OP PCR tests, clearance from a healthcare professional, or resolution of symptoms. In the prospective study, mobile phlebotomists collected whole blood, serum and a nasopharyngeal or oropharyngeal swab from each participant. Prospective study participants could optionally give additional blood draws and questionnaires over an approximately two-month period. Before DNA extraction, prospective study blood samples were shipped either frozen or at room temperature.

The chain uses TRBV5-1 and TRBJ1-4; the D gene is unclear. The sequence came from a young man who had recovered from COVID-19. Input material: PBMCs or T cells enriched from blood (not recorded which). CDR3 region: CASSLGGVPTNEKLFF. The nucleotide sequence reads as follows: TGCGCCAGCAGCTTGGGTGGAGTCCCTACTAATGAAAAACTGTTTTTT.